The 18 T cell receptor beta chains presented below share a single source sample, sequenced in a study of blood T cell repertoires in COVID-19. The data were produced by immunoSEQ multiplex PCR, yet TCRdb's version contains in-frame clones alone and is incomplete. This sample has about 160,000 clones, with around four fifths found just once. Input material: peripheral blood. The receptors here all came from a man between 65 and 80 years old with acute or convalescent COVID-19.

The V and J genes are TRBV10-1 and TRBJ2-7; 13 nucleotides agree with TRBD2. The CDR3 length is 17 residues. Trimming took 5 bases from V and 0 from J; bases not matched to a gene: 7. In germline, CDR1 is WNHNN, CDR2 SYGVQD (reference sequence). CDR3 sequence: CASSPGLAGISSYEQYF. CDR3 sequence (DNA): TGCGCCAGCAGTCCGGGACTAGCGGGGATAAGCTCCTACGAGCAGTACTTC.

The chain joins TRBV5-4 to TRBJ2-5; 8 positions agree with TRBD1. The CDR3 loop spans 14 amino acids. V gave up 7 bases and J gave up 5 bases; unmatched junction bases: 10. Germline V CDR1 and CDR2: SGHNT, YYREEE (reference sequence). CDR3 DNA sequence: TGTGCCAGCGGACCTAGGACAGGGCGGGAGACCCAGTACTTC. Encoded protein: CASGPRTGRETQYF.

The DNA of the CDR3 is TGTGCCAGCAGCCAAGAAGACGGGAGGGTGGAGACCCAGTACTTC. Amino acids: CASSQEDGRVETQYF. V usage is TRBV4-2 and J usage is TRBJ2-5; 8 nucleotides line up with TRBD2. This CDR3 spans 15 amino acids. Unmatched junction bases numbered 5, after V lost 0 bases and J lost 5 bases. Germline-derived CDR1 and CDR2 are LGHNA and YNFKEQ.

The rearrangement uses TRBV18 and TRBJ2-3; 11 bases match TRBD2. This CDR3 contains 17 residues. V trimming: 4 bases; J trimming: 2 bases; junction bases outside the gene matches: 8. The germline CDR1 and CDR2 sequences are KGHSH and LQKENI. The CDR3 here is CASSQETSGRSTDTQYF. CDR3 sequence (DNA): TGTGCCAGCTCACAGGAAACTAGCGGGAGATCCACAGATACGCAGTATTTT.

In nucleotides, the CDR3 is TGCGCCAGCAGCTTGTACAGCGGGGGGGCCTACAATGAGCAGTTCTTC. Translation: CASSLYSGGAYNEQFF. V gene TRBV5-1 combines with J gene TRBJ2-1, with 10 bases matching TRBD2. The V and J ends lost 1 base and 2 bases, in that order; junction bases with no gene match: 3. The CDR3 totals 16 residues. CDR1 is SGHRS, CDR2 YFSETQ, per germline.

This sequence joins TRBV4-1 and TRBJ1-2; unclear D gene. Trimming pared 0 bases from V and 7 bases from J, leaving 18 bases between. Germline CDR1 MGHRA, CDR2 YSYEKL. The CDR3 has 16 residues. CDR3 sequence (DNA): TGCGCCAGCAGCCAAGAAGAGGCGTGGCTTCAGAGTGGCTACACCTTC. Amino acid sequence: CASSQEEAWLQSGYTF.

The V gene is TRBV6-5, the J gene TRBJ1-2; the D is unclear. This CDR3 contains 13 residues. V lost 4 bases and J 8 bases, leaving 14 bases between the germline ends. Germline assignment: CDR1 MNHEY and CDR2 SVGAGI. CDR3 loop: CASSLGSGLGYTF. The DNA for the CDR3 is TGTGCCAGCAGTTTAGGCTCGGGGTTGGGCTACACCTTC.

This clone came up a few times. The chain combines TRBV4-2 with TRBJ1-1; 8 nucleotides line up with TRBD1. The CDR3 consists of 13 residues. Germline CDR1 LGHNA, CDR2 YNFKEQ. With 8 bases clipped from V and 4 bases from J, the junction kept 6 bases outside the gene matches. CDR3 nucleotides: TGTGCCAGCGAACCCGGACAGGGCACTGAAGCTTTCTTT. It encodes CASEPGQGTEAFF.

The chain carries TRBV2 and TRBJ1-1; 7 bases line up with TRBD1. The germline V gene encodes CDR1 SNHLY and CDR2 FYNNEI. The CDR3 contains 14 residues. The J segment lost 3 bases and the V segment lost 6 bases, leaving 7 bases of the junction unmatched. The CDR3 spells CASSNLQGHTEAFF. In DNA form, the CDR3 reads TGTGCCAGCAGCAACCTACAGGGGCACACTGAAGCTTTCTTT.

CDR3 region: CAITSGDTQYF. DNA for the CDR3: TGTGCCATCACCTCAGGAGATACGCAGTATTTT. The V and J genes are TRBV10-3 and TRBJ2-3; D call uncertain. The CDR3 has 11 amino acids. Trimming stripped 7 bases from V and 5 bases from J, with 7 bases between. Per the germline V gene, CDR1 is ENHRY and CDR2 is SYGVKD.

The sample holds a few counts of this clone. DNA for the CDR3: TGTGCCAGCAGCCGCGGACTAGCGGGGCCTTACGAGCAGTACTTC. Translated, it gives CASSRGLAGPYEQYF. The V and J genes are TRBV3-1 (or the pseudogene TRBV3-2) and TRBJ2-7; 12 bases match TRBD2. The germline V gene has CDR1 LGHDT and CDR2 YNNKEL (reference sequence). CDR3 length: 15 residues. J was trimmed by 4 bases and V by 4 bases; bases with no gene match: 5.

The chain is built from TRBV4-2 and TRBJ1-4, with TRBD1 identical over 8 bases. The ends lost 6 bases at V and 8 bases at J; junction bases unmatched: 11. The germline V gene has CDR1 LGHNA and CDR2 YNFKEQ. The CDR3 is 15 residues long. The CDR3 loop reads CASSSVGTGREKLFF. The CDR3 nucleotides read TGTGCCAGCAGTTCAGTCGGGACAGGACGAGAAAAACTGTTTTTT.

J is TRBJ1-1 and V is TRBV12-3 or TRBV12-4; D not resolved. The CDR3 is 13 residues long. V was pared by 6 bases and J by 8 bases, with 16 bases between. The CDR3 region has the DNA TGTGCCAGCAGCCAGAACCTCAACGGGGAAGCTTTCTTT. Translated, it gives CASSQNLNGEAFF.

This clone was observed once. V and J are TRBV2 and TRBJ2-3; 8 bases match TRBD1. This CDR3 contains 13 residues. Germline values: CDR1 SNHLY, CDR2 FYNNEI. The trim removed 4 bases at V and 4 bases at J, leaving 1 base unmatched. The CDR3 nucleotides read TGTGCCAGCAGTGTCAGGGGGCCAGATACGCAGTATTTT. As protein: CASSVRGPDTQYF.

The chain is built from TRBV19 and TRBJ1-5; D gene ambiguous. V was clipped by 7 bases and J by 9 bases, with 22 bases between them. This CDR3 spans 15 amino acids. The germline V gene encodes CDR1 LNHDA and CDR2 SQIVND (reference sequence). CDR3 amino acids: CASTGLEGNLWPQHF. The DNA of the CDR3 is TGTGCCAGTACCGGGTTAGAGGGAAACTTATGGCCCCAGCATTTT.

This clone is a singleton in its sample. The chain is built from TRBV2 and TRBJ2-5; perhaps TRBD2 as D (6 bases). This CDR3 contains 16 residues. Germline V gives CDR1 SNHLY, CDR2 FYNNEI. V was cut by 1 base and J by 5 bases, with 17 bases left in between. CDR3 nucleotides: TGTGCCAGCAGTGAAGGGAGGGTGGGGTCTCGGGAGACCCAGTACTTC. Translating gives CASSEGRVGSRETQYF.

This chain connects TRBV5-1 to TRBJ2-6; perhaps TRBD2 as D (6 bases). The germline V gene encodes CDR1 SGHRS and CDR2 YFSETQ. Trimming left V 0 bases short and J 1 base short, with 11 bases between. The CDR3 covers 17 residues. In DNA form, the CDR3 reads TGCGCCAGCAGCTTGGAGCTGAGCGGGTCTGGGGCCAACGTCCTGACTTTC. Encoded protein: CASSLELSGSGANVLTF. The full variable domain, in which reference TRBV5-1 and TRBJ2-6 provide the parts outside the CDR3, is KAGVTQTPRYLIKTRGQQVTLSCSPISGHRSVSWYQQTPGQGLQFLFEYFSETQRNKGNFPGRFSGRQFSNSRSEMNVSTLELGDSALYLCASSLELSGSGANVLTFGAGSRLTVL.

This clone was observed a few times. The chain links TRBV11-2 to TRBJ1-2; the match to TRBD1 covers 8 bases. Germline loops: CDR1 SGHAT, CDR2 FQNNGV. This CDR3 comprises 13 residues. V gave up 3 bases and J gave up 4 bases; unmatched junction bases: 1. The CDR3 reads CASSFQGAYGYTF. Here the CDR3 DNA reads TGTGCCAGCAGCTTTCAGGGGGCCTATGGCTACACCTTC.